The sample holds a few counts of the clone carrying this T cell receptor beta chain. Its antigen is unknown. The data stem from a study of T cells in localized non-small cell lung cancer. Overall study findings and caveats: Investigators sequenced only a single tumor region, leaving heterogeneity possible. Adjacent lung exhibited a median of about 50 among the 100 most abundant tumor clones. Higher blood T cell density went with longer overall survival. Uninvolved adjacent lung had the highest recorded T cell clonality, with tumor below it.

Germline V gene data show CDR1 as MDHEN and CDR2 as SYDVKM. The CDR3 has 15 amino acids. V lost 3 bases and J lost 2, with 10 bases in between. Generated by immunoSEQ multiplex PCR, the TCRdb table keeps only in-frame clones and is missing some. The table records thousands of clones, approximately 43% of them present only once. This clonotype originated in a man aged 35 to 70 with stage I lung adenocarcinoma. The chain recombines TRBV28 with TRBJ1-4; a weak D match, TRBD1 (5 bases). The source material was lymph node tissue, sampled before any cancer treatment. The CDR3: CASSFVGGTNEKLFF. The CDR3 nucleotides are TGTGCCAGCAGTTTTGTCGGGGGTACTAATGAAAAACTGTTTTTT. Filled out from reference TRBV28 and TRBJ1-4, the complete variable domain reads DVKVTQSSRYLVKRTGEKVFLECVQDMDHENMFWYRQDPGLGLRLIYFSYDVKMKEKGDIPEGYSVSREKKERFSLILESASTNQTSMYLCASSFVGGTNEKLFFGSGTQLSVL.